Listed here is a single T cell receptor beta chain. Per germline, CDR1 MNHEY and CDR2 SVGAGI. V was pared by 2 bases and J by 7 bases, with 9 bases between. CDR3 length: 14 residues. Clones were sequenced by immunoSEQ multiplex PCR, and TCRdb holds only the in-frame ones, with some missing. The sample has some 200,000 clones, 80% seen once. The sample originates from a study of blood T cell repertoires in COVID-19. As for the study in general: T cells, B-cell-depleted T cells, or PBMCs provided the cDNA or gDNA that served as material.

This clonotype originated in a woman aged 70 to 79 with acute or convalescent COVID-19. Material for sequencing was peripheral blood. This chain uses TRBV6-5 with TRBJ1-6; D perhaps matches TRBD1 (6 bases). CDR3 sequence reads: CASSYGQGNSPLHF. CDR3 DNA: TGTGCCAGCAGTTACGGGCAGGGGAATTCACCCCTCCACTTT.